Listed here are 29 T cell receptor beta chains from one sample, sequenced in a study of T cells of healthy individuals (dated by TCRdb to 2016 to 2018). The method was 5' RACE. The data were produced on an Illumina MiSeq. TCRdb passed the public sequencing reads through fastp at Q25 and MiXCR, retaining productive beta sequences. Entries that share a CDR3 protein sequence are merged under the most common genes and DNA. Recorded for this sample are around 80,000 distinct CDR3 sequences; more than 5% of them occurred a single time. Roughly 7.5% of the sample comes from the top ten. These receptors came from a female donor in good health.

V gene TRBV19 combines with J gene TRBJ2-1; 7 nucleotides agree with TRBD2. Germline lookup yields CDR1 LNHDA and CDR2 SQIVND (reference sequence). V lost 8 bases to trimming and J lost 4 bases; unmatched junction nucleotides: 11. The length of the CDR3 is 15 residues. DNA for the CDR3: TGTGCCAGTTCGACGAGCGGGATATCTTACAATGAGCAGTTCTTC. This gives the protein CASSTSGISYNEQFF.

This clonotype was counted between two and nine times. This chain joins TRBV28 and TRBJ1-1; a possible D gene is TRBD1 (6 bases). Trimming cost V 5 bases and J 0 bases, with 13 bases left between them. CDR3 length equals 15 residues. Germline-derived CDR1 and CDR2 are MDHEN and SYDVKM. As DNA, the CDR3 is TGTGCCAGCAGTGGGCCGGGACAATTGAACACTGAAGCTTTCTTT. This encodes CASSGPGQLNTEAFF.

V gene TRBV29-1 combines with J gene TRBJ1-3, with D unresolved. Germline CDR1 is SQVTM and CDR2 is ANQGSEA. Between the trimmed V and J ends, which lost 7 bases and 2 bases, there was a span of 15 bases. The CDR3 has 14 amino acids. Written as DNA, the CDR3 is TGCAGCGCTGAGGACGATGGAGCTGGAAACACCATATATTTT. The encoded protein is CSAEDDGAGNTIYF.

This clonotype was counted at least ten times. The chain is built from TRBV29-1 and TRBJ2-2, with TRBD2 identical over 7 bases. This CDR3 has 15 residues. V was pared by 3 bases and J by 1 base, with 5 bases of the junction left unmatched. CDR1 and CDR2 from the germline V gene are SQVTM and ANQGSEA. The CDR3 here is CSVDRAGVNTGELFF. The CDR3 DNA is TGCAGCGTTGATCGGGCGGGAGTGAACACCGGGGAGCTGTTTTTT.

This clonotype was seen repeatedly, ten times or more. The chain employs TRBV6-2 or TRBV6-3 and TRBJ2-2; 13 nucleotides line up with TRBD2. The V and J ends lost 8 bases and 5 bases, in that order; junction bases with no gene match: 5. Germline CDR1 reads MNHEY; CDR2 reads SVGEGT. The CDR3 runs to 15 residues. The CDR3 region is CASRTSGRSTGELFF. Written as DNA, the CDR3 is TGTGCCAGCCGGACTAGCGGGAGAAGTACCGGGGAGCTGTTTTTT.

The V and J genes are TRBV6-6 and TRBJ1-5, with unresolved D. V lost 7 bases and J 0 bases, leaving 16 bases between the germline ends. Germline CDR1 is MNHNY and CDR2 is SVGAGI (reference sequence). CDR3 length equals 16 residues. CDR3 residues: CASTPQPQLSNQPQHF. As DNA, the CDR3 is TGTGCCAGCACCCCTCAGCCCCAACTTAGCAATCAGCCCCAGCATTTT.

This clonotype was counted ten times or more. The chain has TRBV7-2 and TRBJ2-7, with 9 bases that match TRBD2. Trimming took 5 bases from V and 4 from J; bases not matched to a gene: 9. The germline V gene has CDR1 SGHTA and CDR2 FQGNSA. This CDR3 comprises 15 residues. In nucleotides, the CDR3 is TGTGCCAGCAGCCCAGTTTTAGCGGGAGTATACGAGCAGTACTTC. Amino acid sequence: CASSPVLAGVYEQYF.

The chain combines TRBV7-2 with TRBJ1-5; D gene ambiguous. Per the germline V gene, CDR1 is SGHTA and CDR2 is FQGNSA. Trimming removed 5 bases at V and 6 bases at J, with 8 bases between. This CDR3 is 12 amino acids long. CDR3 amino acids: CASSVLSQPQHF. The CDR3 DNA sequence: TGTGCCAGCAGCGTCCTTAGTCAGCCCCAGCATTTT.

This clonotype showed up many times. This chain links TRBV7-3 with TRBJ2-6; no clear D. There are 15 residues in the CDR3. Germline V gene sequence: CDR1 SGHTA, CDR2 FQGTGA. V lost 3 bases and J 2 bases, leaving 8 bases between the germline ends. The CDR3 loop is CASSFAVPGANVLTF. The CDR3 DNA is TGTGCCAGCAGCTTTGCCGTCCCTGGGGCCAACGTCCTGACTTTC.

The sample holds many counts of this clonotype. Written as DNA, the CDR3 is TGCAGTGCTAGCGAGGGTCACGATCAGCCCCAGCATTTT. It translates to CSASEGHDQPQHF. This chain links TRBV20-1 with TRBJ1-5; D gene uncertain. Germline assignment: CDR1 DFQATT and CDR2 SNEGSKA (reference sequence). V shed 3 bases and J shed 5 bases, with 11 bases lying between them. The CDR3 totals 13 residues.

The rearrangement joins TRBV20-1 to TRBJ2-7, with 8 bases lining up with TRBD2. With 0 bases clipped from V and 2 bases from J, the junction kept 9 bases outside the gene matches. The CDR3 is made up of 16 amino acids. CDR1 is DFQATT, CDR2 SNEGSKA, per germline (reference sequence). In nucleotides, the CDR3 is TGCAGTGCTAGAGATCCCGCCGGGACTAGTGCCTACGAGCAGTACTTC. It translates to CSARDPAGTSAYEQYF.

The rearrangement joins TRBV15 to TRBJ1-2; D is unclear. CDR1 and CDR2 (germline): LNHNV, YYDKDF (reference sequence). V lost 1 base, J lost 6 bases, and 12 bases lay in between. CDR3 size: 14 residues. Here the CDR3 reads CATSRVVQADGYTF. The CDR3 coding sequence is TGTGCCACCAGCAGAGTAGTACAAGCGGATGGCTACACCTTC.

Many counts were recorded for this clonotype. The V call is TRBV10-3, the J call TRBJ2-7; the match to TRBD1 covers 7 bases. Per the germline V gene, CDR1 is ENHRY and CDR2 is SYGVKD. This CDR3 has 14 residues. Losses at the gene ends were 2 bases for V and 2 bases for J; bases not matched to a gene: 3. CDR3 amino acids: CAISENRGPYEQYF. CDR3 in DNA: TGTGCCATCAGTGAGAACAGGGGCCCCTACGAGCAGTACTTC.

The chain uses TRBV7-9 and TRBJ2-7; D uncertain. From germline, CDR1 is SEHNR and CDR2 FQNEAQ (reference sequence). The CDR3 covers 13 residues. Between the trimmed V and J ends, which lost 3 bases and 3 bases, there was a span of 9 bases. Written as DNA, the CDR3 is TGTGCCAGCAGCTTTTCCGGCGACTACGAGCAGTACTTC. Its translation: CASSFSGDYEQYF. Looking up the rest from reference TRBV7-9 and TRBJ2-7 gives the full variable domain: DTGVSQNPRHKITKRGQNVTFRCDPISEHNRLYWYRQTLGQGPEFLTYFQNEAQLEKSRLLSDRFSAERPKGSFSTLEIQRTEQGDSAMYLCASSFSGDYEQYFGPGTRLTVT.

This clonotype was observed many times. The CDR3, as DNA: TGTGCCACCAGCCCTGGGGGCGGCGAGCAGTACTTC. It encodes CATSPGGGEQYF. The chain joins TRBV24-1 to TRBJ2-7; D may be TRBD1 (6 bases). Trimming removed 7 bases from V and 6 bases from J, with 12 bases in between. Germline V gene lookup returns CDR1 KGHDR and CDR2 SFDVKD. The CDR3 loop spans 12 amino acids.

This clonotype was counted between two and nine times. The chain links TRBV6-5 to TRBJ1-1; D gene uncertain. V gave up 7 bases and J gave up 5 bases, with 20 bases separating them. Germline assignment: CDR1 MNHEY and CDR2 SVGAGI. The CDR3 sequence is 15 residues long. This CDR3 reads CASTQRRAVSTEAFF. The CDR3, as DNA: TGTGCCAGCACTCAAAGGCGGGCCGTCAGTACTGAAGCTTTCTTT.

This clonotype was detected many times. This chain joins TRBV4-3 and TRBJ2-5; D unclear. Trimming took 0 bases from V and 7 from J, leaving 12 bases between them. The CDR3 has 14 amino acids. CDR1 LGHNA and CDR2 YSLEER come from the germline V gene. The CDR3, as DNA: TGCGCCAGCAGCCAAGATAGGAACGAGAGGACCCAGTACTTC. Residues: CASSQDRNERTQYF.

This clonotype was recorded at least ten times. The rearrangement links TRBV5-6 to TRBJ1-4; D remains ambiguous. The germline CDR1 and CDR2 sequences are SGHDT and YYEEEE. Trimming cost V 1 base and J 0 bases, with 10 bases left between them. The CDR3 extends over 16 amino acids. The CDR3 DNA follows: TGTGCCAGCAGCTTGTTTTCCCCTGCAACTAATGAAAAACTGTTTTTT. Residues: CASSLFSPATNEKLFF.

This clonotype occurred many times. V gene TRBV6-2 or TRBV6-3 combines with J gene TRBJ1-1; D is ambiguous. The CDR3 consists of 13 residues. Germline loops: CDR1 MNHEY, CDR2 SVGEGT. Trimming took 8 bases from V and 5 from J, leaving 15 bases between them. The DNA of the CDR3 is TGTGCCAGCTTGAGAGGCCCGCGGACTGAAGCTTTCTTT. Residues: CASLRGPRTEAFF.

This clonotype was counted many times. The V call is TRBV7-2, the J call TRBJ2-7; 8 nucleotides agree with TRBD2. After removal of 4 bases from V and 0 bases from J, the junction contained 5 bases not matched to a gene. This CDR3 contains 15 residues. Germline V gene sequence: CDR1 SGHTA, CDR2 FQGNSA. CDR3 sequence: CASSSPGTSSYEQYF. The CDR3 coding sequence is TGTGCCAGCAGCTCCCCCGGGACTAGCTCCTACGAGCAGTACTTC.

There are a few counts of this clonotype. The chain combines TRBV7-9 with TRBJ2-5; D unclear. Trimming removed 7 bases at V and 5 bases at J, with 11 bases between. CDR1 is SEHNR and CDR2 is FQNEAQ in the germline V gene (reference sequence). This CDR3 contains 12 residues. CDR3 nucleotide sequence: TGTGCCAGCACCCAACATTGGGAGACCCAGTACTTC. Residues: CASTQHWETQYF. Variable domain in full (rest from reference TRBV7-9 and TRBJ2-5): DTGVSQNPRHKITKRGQNVTFRCDPISEHNRLYWYRQTLGQGPEFLTYFQNEAQLEKSRLLSDRFSAERPKGSFSTLEIQRTEQGDSAMYLCASTQHWETQYFGPGTRLLVL.

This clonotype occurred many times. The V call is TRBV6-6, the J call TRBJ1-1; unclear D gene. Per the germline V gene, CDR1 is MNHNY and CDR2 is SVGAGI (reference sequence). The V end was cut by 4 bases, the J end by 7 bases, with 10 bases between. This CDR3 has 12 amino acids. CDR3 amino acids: CASSFGRNEAFF. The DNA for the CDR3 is TGTGCCAGCAGTTTCGGCAGGAATGAAGCTTTCTTT.

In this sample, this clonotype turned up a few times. CDR3 nucleotides: TGTGCCAGCAGCTTAAGTACTCCGGGAGTCTCGGGAGAGACCCAGTACTTC. It encodes CASSLSTPGVSGETQYF. V gene TRBV7-2 combines with J gene TRBJ2-5, with D tentatively TRBD2 (6 bases). V was shortened by 2 bases and J by 4 bases, with 20 bases between the two germline ends. The CDR3 length is 17 residues. Germline V CDR1 and CDR2: SGHTA, FQGNSA.

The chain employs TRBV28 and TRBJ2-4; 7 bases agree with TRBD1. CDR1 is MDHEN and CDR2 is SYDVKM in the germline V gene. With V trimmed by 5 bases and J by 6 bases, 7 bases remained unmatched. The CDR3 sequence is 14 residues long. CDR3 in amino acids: CASSLKGAGNIQYF. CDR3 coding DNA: TGTGCCAGCAGTCTTAAGGGGGCGGGAAACATTCAGTACTTC.

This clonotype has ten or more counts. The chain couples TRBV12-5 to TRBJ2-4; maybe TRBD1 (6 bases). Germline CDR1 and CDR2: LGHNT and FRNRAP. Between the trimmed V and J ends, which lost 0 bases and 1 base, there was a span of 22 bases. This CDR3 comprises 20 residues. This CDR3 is CASGLVQGPISTGAKNIQYF. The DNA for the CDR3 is TGTGCTAGTGGTTTGGTACAGGGTCCGATAAGCACTGGGGCCAAAAACATTCAGTACTTC.

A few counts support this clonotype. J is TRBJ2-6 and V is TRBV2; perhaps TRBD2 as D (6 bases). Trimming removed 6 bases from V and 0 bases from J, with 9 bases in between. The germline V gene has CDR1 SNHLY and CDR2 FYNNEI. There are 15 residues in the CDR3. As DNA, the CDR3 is TGTGCCAGCAGCGGAGGGATCTCTGGGGCCAACGTCCTGACTTTC. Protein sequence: CASSGGISGANVLTF.

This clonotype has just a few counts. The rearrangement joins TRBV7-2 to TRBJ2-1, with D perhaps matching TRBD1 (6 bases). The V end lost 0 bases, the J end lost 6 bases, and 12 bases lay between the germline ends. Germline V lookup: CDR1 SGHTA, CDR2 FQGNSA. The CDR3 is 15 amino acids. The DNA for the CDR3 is TGTGCCAGCAGCTTAGCCTCCGGGACAACCAATGAGCAGTTCTTC. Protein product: CASSLASGTTNEQFF. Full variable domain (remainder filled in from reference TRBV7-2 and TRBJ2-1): GAGVSQSPSNKVTEKGKDVELRCDPISGHTALYWYRQSLGQGLEFLIYFQGNSAPDKSGLPSDRFSAERTGGSVSTLTIQRTQQEDSAVYLCASSLASGTTNEQFFGPGTRLTVL.

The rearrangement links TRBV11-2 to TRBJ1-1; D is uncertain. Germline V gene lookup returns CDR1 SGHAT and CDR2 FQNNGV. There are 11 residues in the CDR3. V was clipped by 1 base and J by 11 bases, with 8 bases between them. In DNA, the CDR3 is TGTGCCAGCAGCTTAGGGCCCAGGGCTTTCTTT. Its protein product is CASSLGPRAFF. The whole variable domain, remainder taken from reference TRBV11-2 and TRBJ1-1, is EAGVAQSPRYKIIEKRQSVAFWCNPISGHATLYWYQQILGQGPKLLIQFQNNGVVDDSQLPKDRFSAERLKGVDSTLKIQPAKLEDSAVYLCASSLGPRAFFGQGTRLTVV.

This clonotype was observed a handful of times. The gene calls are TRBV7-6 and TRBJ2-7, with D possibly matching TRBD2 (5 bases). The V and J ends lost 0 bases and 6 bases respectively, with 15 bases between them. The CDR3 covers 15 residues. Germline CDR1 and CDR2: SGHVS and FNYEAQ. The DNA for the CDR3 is TGTGCCAGCAGCTTAGCTAGCGAACCCATTTCCGAGCAGTACTTC. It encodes CASSLASEPISEQYF.